This entry features one T cell receptor (beta chain) sequence. Antigen: not known. UMI labels and 5' RACE were used to prepare the TRB cDNA libraries. One entry per CDR3 protein, without DNA, is what TCRdb gives after re-calling the 5' RACE reads. Its clone listing holds approximately 39,000 distinct CDR3 sequences. These data originate in a study of CXCR3-negative and CXCR3-positive naive CD8 T cells. In the study overall: Per library, roughly 1.6 +/- 0.3 million reads; 130 million to 150 million TRB reads overall.

The CDR3 has 14 residues. Germline V CDR1 and CDR2: MDHEN, SYDVKM. Study observations and caveats: Both naive subsets carried similar amounts of surface CD5, so TCR strength was inferred from TRB CDR3 properties.

The sequence was collected from a human donor in good health. Some clones in this sample may be carry-over from other donors' samples. The rearrangement joins TRBV28 to TRBJ2-1; the D call of TRBD1 rests on TCRdb alone, since no DNA is present to check it. The sequencing sample was made of memory CD8+ T cells from blood. This CDR3 reads CASQADTYYNEQFF.